Shown below are 13 T cell receptor beta chains from a single sample sequenced in a study of Graves' ophthalmopathy and Graves' hyperthyroidism (dated by TCRdb to 2017 to 2018). Instrument on record: Illumina HiSeq 2000. For repertoire sequencing, the TCR beta CDR3 regions were amplified from RNA transcripts. The first round of RT-PCR was done with HTBI primers and the Qiagen OneStep RT-PCR kit, and was followed by a second round of multiplex PCR, then size selection and purification. The public reads were reanalyzed by TCRdb: fastp trimming at Q25, MiXCR alignment, in-frame beta chains only. One record per CDR3 amino acid sequence lists the most common genes and DNA. This sample gives around 1.1 million distinct CDR3 sequences in total; 35% to 40% of them show up just once. 11% of the sample is taken by the ten largest. The specimen sequenced was peripheral blood or thyroid tissue (not recorded which). These receptors all stem from an adult man with Graves' hyperthyroidism.

This clonotype was counted ten times or more. This sequence joins TRBV7-3 and TRBJ2-5, with unresolved D. With 2 bases removed from V and 7 bases from J, the gap between germline ends came to 17 bases. Germline CDR1 is SGHTA and CDR2 is FQGTGA. The CDR3 has 15 residues. CDR3 amino acids: CASSLGPSSTGTQYF. In DNA form, the CDR3 reads TGTGCCAGCAGCTTAGGCCCATCCTCGACCGGGACCCAGTACTTC.

This clonotype was recorded at least ten times. The chain carries TRBV18 and TRBJ2-5, with D maybe TRBD2 (5 bases). CDR3 length equals 14 residues. V gave up 0 bases and J gave up 1 base, with 6 bases separating them. Germline V lookup: CDR1 KGHSH, CDR2 LQKENI. Here the CDR3 reads CASSPPGAQETQYF. CDR3 nucleotide sequence: TGTGCCAGCTCACCACCGGGAGCCCAAGAGACCCAGTACTTC.

This clonotype has ten or more counts. The chain links TRBV2 to TRBJ2-6, with D unclear. Germline CDR1 and CDR2: SNHLY and FYNNEI. The CDR3 runs to 14 residues. V was cut by 6 bases and J by 2 bases, with 8 bases left in between. The CDR3 protein is CASSGKAGANVLTF. In DNA form, the CDR3 reads TGTGCCAGCAGCGGAAAGGCTGGGGCCAACGTCCTGACTTTC.

V and J are TRBV19 and TRBJ2-7, with 10 bases lining up with TRBD1. V shed 4 bases, J shed 1 base, and the junction held 7 bases outside the gene matches. The CDR3 has 16 residues. CDR1 and CDR2 (germline): LNHDA, SQIVND (reference sequence). The DNA of the CDR3 is TGTGCCAGTAGTACCCCGGACAGGGGGTATTCCTACGAGCAGTACTTC. Translated, it gives CASSTPDRGYSYEQYF.

This clonotype has ten or more counts. This chain uses TRBV5-1 with TRBJ2-2, with D possibly called TRBD1 or TRBD2 (5 bases each). Germline-derived CDR1 and CDR2 are SGHRS and YFSETQ. V gave up 7 bases and J gave up 4 bases, with 17 bases separating them. The CDR3 runs to 15 residues. The CDR3 DNA reads TGCGCCAGCGGCAAGGTTTCGGGGCCCACCGGGGAGCTGTTTTTT. It is translated as CASGKVSGPTGELFF. The whole variable domain, remainder taken from reference TRBV5-1 and TRBJ2-2, is KAGVTQTPRYLIKTRGQQVTLSCSPISGHRSVSWYQQTPGQGLQFLFEYFSETQRNKGNFPGRFSGRQFSNSRSEMNVSTLELGDSALYLCASGKVSGPTGELFFGEGSRLTVL.

This clonotype was recorded once. CDR3 coding DNA: TGTGCCATCAGTGAGATGCTAGCGGGAGACCCCGACACAGATACGCAGTATTTT. Translation: CAISEMLAGDPDTDTQYF. The V and J genes are TRBV10-3 and TRBJ2-3; 10 bases agree with TRBD2. The CDR3 is made up of 18 amino acids. J lost 2 bases, V lost 2 bases, and 10 bases had no gene match. Germline V lookup: CDR1 ENHRY, CDR2 SYGVKD.

This clonotype showed up many times. The chain combines TRBV29-1 with TRBJ1-2, with unresolved D. The germline V and J ends were trimmed by 5 bases and 2 bases, with 6 bases remaining between them. The germline gives CDR1 SQVTM, CDR2 ANQGSEA. The CDR3 contains 11 residues. The CDR3 loop is CSVLENYGYTF. CDR3 coding DNA: TGCAGCGTTCTAGAAAACTATGGCTACACCTTC.

The table lists this clonotype with many counts. The CDR3: CATSRDTGVVEKLFF. The CDR3 DNA follows: TGTGCCACCAGCAGAGATACCGGAGTGGTTGAAAAACTGTTTTTT. The rearrangement uses TRBV15 and TRBJ1-4; no definite D call. The germline CDR1 and CDR2 sequences are LNHNV and YYDKDF (reference sequence). The V end was cut by 0 bases, the J end by 7 bases, with 12 bases between. The CDR3 contains 15 residues.

The genes are TRBV9 and TRBJ1-6, with D hard to call. Deletions cut 0 bases from V and 9 bases from J, with 10 bases between. Germline V gene sequence: CDR1 SGDLS, CDR2 YYNGEE. This CDR3 is 14 amino acids long. The CDR3 protein is CASSVVGFRSPLHF. The DNA for the CDR3 is TGTGCCAGCAGCGTAGTCGGTTTTCGTTCACCCCTCCACTTT.

Only one count was recorded for this clonotype. A single base separates this from a much larger clone, so it may be a read error. The chain has TRBV7-2 and TRBJ1-4; TRBD1 matches 10 bases. The CDR3 has 15 amino acids. Germline-derived CDR1 and CDR2 are SGHTA and FQGNSA. CDR3 nucleotides: TGTGGCAGCAGGGGGACAGGGGAACCTAATGAAAAACTGTTTTTT. Translated, it gives CGSRGTGEPNEKLFF. The whole variable domain, remainder taken from reference TRBV7-2 and TRBJ1-4, is GAGVSQSPSNKVTEKGKDVELRCDPISGHTALYWYRQSLGQGLEFLIYFQGNSAPDKSGLPSDRFSAERTGGSVSTLTIQRTQQEDSAVYLCGSRGTGEPNEKLFFGSGTQLSVL.

The chain links TRBV19 to TRBJ1-1; no definite D call. From germline, CDR1 is LNHDA and CDR2 SQIVND (reference sequence). This CDR3 spans 12 amino acids. V lost 6 bases to trimming and J lost 8 bases, with 13 bases between them. For the CDR3, the DNA is TGTGCCAGTAGATCAGGCGCGGGCGAAGCTTTCTTT. This encodes CASRSGAGEAFF.

This clonotype has a count of ten or more. The J gene is TRBJ1-3, the V gene TRBV6-5; D possibly corresponds to TRBD1 (6 bases). Germline CDR1 and CDR2: MNHEY and SVGAGI. The CDR3 is 13 amino acids. V shed 4 bases and J shed 14 bases, with 18 bases lying between them. The CDR3 DNA sequence: TGTGCCAGCAGTTTACCAGGGGATCGGATCCTATATTTT. It yields the protein CASSLPGDRILYF.

This clonotype was picked up many times. The rearrangement uses TRBV7-9 and TRBJ2-3; D unclear. Trimming stripped 2 bases from V and 1 base from J, with 7 bases between. This CDR3 contains 14 residues. Germline V CDR1 and CDR2: SEHNR, FQNEAQ (reference sequence). This CDR3 is CASSLSEGTDTQYF. In DNA, the CDR3 is TGTGCCAGCAGCTTATCCGAAGGCACAGATACGCAGTATTTT.